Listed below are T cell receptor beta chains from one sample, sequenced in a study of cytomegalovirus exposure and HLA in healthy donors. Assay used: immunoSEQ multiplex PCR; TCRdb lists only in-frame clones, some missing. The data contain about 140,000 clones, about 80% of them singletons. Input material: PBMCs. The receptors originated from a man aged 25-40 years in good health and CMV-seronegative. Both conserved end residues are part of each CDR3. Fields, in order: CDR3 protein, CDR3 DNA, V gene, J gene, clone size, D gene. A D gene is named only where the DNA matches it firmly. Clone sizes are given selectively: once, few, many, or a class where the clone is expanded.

CDR3aa: CASSESSLALDEQFF; CDR3nt: TGCGCCAGCAGTGAGTCGTCTCTAGCGCTAGATGAGCAGTTCTTC; v_gene: TRBV10-1; j_gene: TRBJ2-1; abundance: few; d_gene: .
CDR3aa: CASRQGANTGELFF; CDR3nt: TGTGCCAGCAGACAGGGGGCCAACACCGGGGAGCTGTTTTTT; v_gene: TRBV6-1; j_gene: TRBJ2-2; abundance: .; d_gene: TRBD1
CDR3aa: CASSLHRLTLSDTQYF; CDR3nt: TGTGCCAGCAGTTTGCATAGACTGACCCTCTCGGATACGCAGTATTTT; v_gene: TRBV28; j_gene: TRBJ2-3; abundance: .; d_gene: .
CDR3aa: CASSPGTGGRAFF; CDR3nt: TGTGCCAGCAGCCCGGGGACAGGGGGCCGAGCTTTCTTT; v_gene: TRBV11-3; j_gene: TRBJ1-1; abundance: .; d_gene: TRBD1
CDR3aa: CASGGREITDTQYF; CDR3nt: TGTGCTAGTGGTGGGAGGGAGATCACAGATACGCAGTATTTT; v_gene: TRBV12-5; j_gene: TRBJ2-3; abundance: .; d_gene: TRBD2
CDR3aa: CASRWTGGPGELFF; CDR3nt: TGCGCCAGCAGATGGACAGGGGGTCCCGGGGAGCTGTTTTTT; v_gene: TRBV5-1; j_gene: TRBJ2-2; abundance: once; d_gene: TRBD1
CDR3aa: CSARSYGYTF; CDR3nt: TGCAGTGCTAGGAGCTATGGCTACACCTTC; v_gene: TRBV20-1; j_gene: TRBJ1-2; abundance: .; d_gene: .
CDR3aa: CASSLIRLYVQQGEQYF; CDR3nt: TGTGCCAGCAGCTTAATCCGATTGTATGTCCAACAGGGCGAGCAGTACTTC; v_gene: TRBV7-8; j_gene: TRBJ2-7; abundance: .; d_gene: .
CDR3aa: CASSTLQRHYEQYF; CDR3nt: TGTGCCAGCAGTACCCTCCAGAGACACTACGAGCAGTACTTC; v_gene: TRBV6-6; j_gene: TRBJ2-7; abundance: .; d_gene: .
CDR3aa: CASSRFAYEQYF; CDR3nt: TGTGCCAGCAGTCGGTTTGCCTACGAGCAGTACTTC; v_gene: TRBV28; j_gene: TRBJ2-7; abundance: .; d_gene: .
CDR3aa: CASSKGTSGGNNEQFF; CDR3nt: TGTGCCAGCAGCAAAGGGACTAGCGGGGGGAACAATGAGCAGTTCTTC; v_gene: TRBV11-3; j_gene: TRBJ2-1; abundance: .; d_gene: TRBD2
CDR3aa: CASSYSDSGGDTQYF; CDR3nt: TGTGCCAGCAGTTACTCAGATAGCGGGGGTGATACGCAGTATTTT; v_gene: TRBV6-5; j_gene: TRBJ2-3; abundance: once; d_gene: TRBD2
CDR3aa: CASQWEGNQPQHF; CDR3nt: TGTGCCAGCCAATGGGAGGGCAATCAGCCCCAGCATTTT; v_gene: TRBV19; j_gene: TRBJ1-5; abundance: .; d_gene: .
CDR3aa: CASSSTYRDRGKAFF; CDR3nt: TGTGCCAGCAGCTCTACATACCGGGACAGGGGAAAAGCTTTCTTT; v_gene: TRBV11-3; j_gene: TRBJ1-1; abundance: .; d_gene: TRBD1
CDR3aa: CASSLRLTIQETQYF; CDR3nt: TGTGCCAGCAGTTTAAGACTCACGATCCAAGAGACCCAGTACTTC; v_gene: TRBV28; j_gene: TRBJ2-5; abundance: .; d_gene: .
CDR3aa: CASSPVSGRSTNEQFF; CDR3nt: TGTGCCAGCTCACCAGTTAGCGGGAGGTCCACAAATGAGCAGTTCTTC; v_gene: TRBV18; j_gene: TRBJ2-1; abundance: .; d_gene: TRBD2
CDR3aa: CASSAGDEKLFF; CDR3nt: TGCGCCAGCAGTGCTGGTGATGAGAAACTGTTTTTT; v_gene: TRBV10-2; j_gene: TRBJ1-4; abundance: once; d_gene: .
CDR3aa: CASSIGGTQETQYF; CDR3nt: TGTGCCAGCAGTATTGGCGGGACCCAAGAGACCCAGTACTTC; v_gene: TRBV9; j_gene: TRBJ2-5; abundance: .; d_gene: .
CDR3aa: CASSWTSGSYNEQFF; CDR3nt: TGTGCCAGCAGCTGGACTAGCGGGAGCTACAATGAGCAGTTCTTC; v_gene: TRBV7-9; j_gene: TRBJ2-1; abundance: .; d_gene: TRBD2